These T cell receptor beta chains were read from a single sample in a study of cytomegalovirus exposure and HLA in healthy donors. The method was immunoSEQ multiplex PCR; TCRdb's version includes in-frame clones alone and lacks a portion of them. The data hold about 200,000 clones, with 86% observed a single time. Sequenced sample: PBMCs. These receptors were obtained from a woman younger than 45 in good health and CMV-seronegative. CDR3s include the opening cysteine and the closing phenylalanine or tryptophan. A D gene is named only where the DNA matches it firmly. Only some rows state a clone size, as once, few, many or a class for expanded clones.

j_call: TRBJ2-7; d_call: -; v_call: TRBV28; clone_size: once; cdr3_nt: TGTGCCAGCAGACGGGACTCCTACGAGCAGTACTTC; cdr3_aa: CASRRDSYEQYF
j_call: TRBJ2-1; d_call: TRBD2; v_call: TRBV27; clone_size: -; cdr3_nt: TGTGCCAGTCAACCGGGACTAGCTTACAATGAGCAGTTCTTC; cdr3_aa: CASQPGLAYNEQFF
j_call: TRBJ2-7; d_call: TRBD1; v_call: TRBV5-1; clone_size: -; cdr3_nt: TGCGCCAGCAGCCGGGACAGGTCCTCCGCCGAGCAGTACTTC; cdr3_aa: CASSRDRSSAEQYF
j_call: TRBJ1-2; d_call: -; v_call: TRBV7-2; clone_size: few; cdr3_nt: TGTGCCAGCAGCCAAAACTATGGCTACACCTTC; cdr3_aa: CASSQNYGYTF
j_call: TRBJ1-1; d_call: TRBD1; v_call: TRBV7-9; clone_size: -; cdr3_nt: TGTGCCAGCAGCTTACCAGGGGGAAACACTGAAGCTTTCTTT; cdr3_aa: CASSLPGGNTEAFF
j_call: TRBJ1-2; d_call: -; v_call: TRBV6-1; clone_size: -; cdr3_nt: TGTGCCAGCAGGGACCCGGGCCTCTCGGGAGGTGGCTACACCTTC; cdr3_aa: CASRDPGLSGGGYTF
j_call: TRBJ1-1; d_call: TRBD1; v_call: TRBV19; clone_size: -; cdr3_nt: TGTGCCAGTAGTCCAAGGGACAGGGGGAACACTGAAGCTTTCTTT; cdr3_aa: CASSPRDRGNTEAFF
j_call: TRBJ2-7; d_call: TRBD2; v_call: TRBV27; clone_size: once; cdr3_nt: TGTGCCAGCAGTTTCTCGGGAGGGTACGAGCAGTACTTC; cdr3_aa: CASSFSGGYEQYF
j_call: TRBJ1-3; d_call: TRBD1; v_call: TRBV4-1; clone_size: -; cdr3_nt: TGCGCCAGCAGCCAAGATGATCGACAGGGGGAAGGAAACACCATATATTTT; cdr3_aa: CASSQDDRQGEGNTIYF
j_call: TRBJ2-7; d_call: TRBD2; v_call: TRBV27; clone_size: once; cdr3_nt: TGTGCCAGCAGCCGGGGGGACTCCTACGAGCAGTACTTC; cdr3_aa: CASSRGDSYEQYF
j_call: TRBJ2-7; d_call: -; v_call: TRBV28; clone_size: -; cdr3_nt: TGTGCCAGCAGTCCCCCGAGGGGGAGAACCTACGAGCAGTACTTC; cdr3_aa: CASSPPRGRTYEQYF
j_call: TRBJ1-4; d_call: -; v_call: TRBV19; clone_size: -; cdr3_nt: TGTGCCAGTAGTACGCCGGGACTGAATAATGAAAAACTGTTTTTT; cdr3_aa: CASSTPGLNNEKLFF
j_call: TRBJ2-5; d_call: TRBD2; v_call: TRBV6-5; clone_size: -; cdr3_nt: TGTGCCAGCAGTTACCGGCCTAGCGGGGAGGAGACCCAGTACTTC; cdr3_aa: CASSYRPSGEETQYF
j_call: TRBJ2-2; d_call: TRBD2; v_call: TRBV9; clone_size: -; cdr3_nt: TGTGCCAGCAGCTTCTCTAGCGGGGGGGCCGCCGGGGAGCTGTTTTTT; cdr3_aa: CASSFSSGGAAGELFF
j_call: TRBJ2-3; d_call: -; v_call: TRBV5-1; clone_size: -; cdr3_nt: TGCGCCAGCAGCTTGGGGGACTCTTGGGCGCAGTATTTT; cdr3_aa: CASSLGDSWAQYF
j_call: TRBJ2-7; d_call: TRBD2; v_call: TRBV10-2; clone_size: -; cdr3_nt: TGCGCCAGCAGTGAGTCTGGCGGGAGGGGCTACGAGCAGTACTTC; cdr3_aa: CASSESGGRGYEQYF
j_call: TRBJ2-5; d_call: TRBD2; v_call: TRBV25-1; clone_size: -; cdr3_nt: TGTGCCAGCAGTGATTCGGGAGGGCGGTGGGAGACCCAGTACTTC; cdr3_aa: CASSDSGGRWETQYF
j_call: TRBJ1-1; d_call: TRBD1; v_call: TRBV18; clone_size: -; cdr3_nt: TGTGCCAGCTCACCAGACGGACAGGCGAGGTTAAAAGCTTTCTTT; cdr3_aa: CASSPDGQARLKAFF
j_call: TRBJ1-5; d_call: -; v_call: TRBV9; clone_size: -; cdr3_nt: TGTGCCAGCAGCGTAGAGGCCGGGGGGAATCAGCCCCAGCATTTT; cdr3_aa: CASSVEAGGNQPQHF
j_call: TRBJ2-3; d_call: TRBD1; v_call: TRBV29-1; clone_size: -; cdr3_nt: TGCAGCGTGGAGGGACAGGGGAGGCCAGATACGCAGTATTTT; cdr3_aa: CSVEGQGRPDTQYF
j_call: TRBJ2-7; d_call: -; v_call: TRBV28; clone_size: once; cdr3_nt: TGTGCCAGCAGTTTACCCCACTCCATGGAGTACGAGCAGTACTTC; cdr3_aa: CASSLPHSMEYEQYF
j_call: TRBJ2-1; d_call: TRBD2; v_call: TRBV28; clone_size: -; cdr3_nt: TGTGCCAGCAGTTCCCTCGAGGGGGCGGGGGGGTACAATGAGCAGTTCTTC; cdr3_aa: CASSSLEGAGGYNEQFF
j_call: TRBJ1-5; d_call: TRBD1; v_call: TRBV6-4; clone_size: -; cdr3_nt: TGTGCCAGCATGGGACAGAATAGCAATCAGCCCCAGCATTTT; cdr3_aa: CASMGQNSNQPQHF
j_call: TRBJ2-5; d_call: -; v_call: TRBV5-6; clone_size: -; cdr3_nt: TGTGCCAGCAGGAGGGGGGGTTGGGAGACCCAGTACTTC; cdr3_aa: CASRRGGWETQYF
j_call: TRBJ2-1; d_call: -; v_call: TRBV2; clone_size: -; cdr3_nt: TGTGCCAGCAGTGAGAAGGTAGCTATCAATGAGCAGTTCTTC; cdr3_aa: CASSEKVAINEQFF
j_call: TRBJ2-7; d_call: TRBD2; v_call: TRBV7-2; clone_size: -; cdr3_nt: TGTGCCAGCAGCCCTCGCGCTAGCGGGCGGGCCTACGAGCAGTACTTC; cdr3_aa: CASSPRASGRAYEQYF